The following is a T cell receptor (beta chain) sequence with its context. Its antigen is still unknown. The sample originates from a study of shared clonotypes between healthy human individuals. Profiled with immunoSEQ multiplex PCR; TCRdb holds only in-frame clones, not every one. The sample has some 2.4 million clones; over 85% are singletons. Participating donors were healthy, HIV-negative adults free of recent acute infections or vaccinations. This CDR3 has 17 amino acids. V lost 3 bases and J 3 bases, leaving 20 bases between the germline ends. Germline CDR1 is MNHEY and CDR2 is SMNVEV (reference sequence). General study findings and limits: For naive CD4 cells, 5% to 6.5% of clonotypes were shared across a handful of donors.

The gene calls are TRBV27 and TRBJ1-2, with TRBD1 as a possible D gene (5 bases). Source material: naive CD4+ T cells from PBMCs. The subset here: CD45RA+ positively selected. This receptor was taken from a man between 18 and 29 years old in good health. Some clones in this sample may be carry-over from other donors' samples. This CDR3 reads CASSFRVGLDRDYGYTF. As DNA, the CDR3 is TGTGCCAGCAGTTTTCGGGTGGGACTCGATCGGGACTATGGCTACACCTTC.